This TCR beta chain was recovered during a study of T cell changes during pregnancy in multiple sclerosis. The table came from immunoSEQ multiplex PCR; TCRdb's copy has only in-frame clones and leaves some out. The sample carries 45,000 to 55,000 clones, 80% to 95% recorded once. The TCR was taken from a female donor with multiple sclerosis, enrolled in a pregnancy study. Sequencing used peripheral blood, obtained in the third trimester of pregnancy.

In DNA, the CDR3 is TGCGCCAGCAGCCACCCCGCGGGGGGAGAGCAGTTCTTC. Translating it yields CASSHPAGGEQFF. The chain joins TRBV4-3 to TRBJ2-1; 8 nucleotides line up with TRBD2. Germline CDR1 is LGHNA and CDR2 is YSLEER. V shed 3 bases and J 10 bases; nucleotides not matched to a gene: 5. The CDR3 extends over 13 amino acids.